This passage covers 17 T cell receptor beta chains from one sample sequenced in a study of blood T cell repertoires in COVID-19. The repertoire was sequenced with immunoSEQ multiplex PCR; TCRdb's copy has only in-frame clones and lacks some. The profile covers around 190,000 clones, with approximately 90% appearing a single time and 18% taken by the ten largest. Source material: peripheral blood. Receptor source: a man aged 50 to 59 with COVID-19, enrolled during active disease.

This chain uses TRBV6-5 with TRBJ2-5; 8 nucleotides agree with TRBD2. CDR3 length: 14 residues. V was clipped by 5 bases and J by 4 bases; unmatched bases: 6. Germline V gene data show CDR1 as MNHEY and CDR2 as SVGAGI. The CDR3 loop reads CASSRGTSRETQYF. In DNA form, the CDR3 reads TGTGCCAGCAGTAGAGGGACTAGTCGAGAGACCCAGTACTTC.

This clone was picked up one time. This chain joins TRBV19 and TRBJ2-3; 12 bases are a match to TRBD2. Germline V gene lookup returns CDR1 LNHDA and CDR2 SQIVND (reference sequence). This CDR3 is built from 16 residues. J lost 6 bases, V lost 2 bases, and 6 bases had no gene match. The CDR3 sequence is CASSIRHTSGRDTQYF. CDR3 nucleotide sequence: TGTGCCAGTAGTATAAGGCATACTAGCGGGAGGGATACGCAGTATTTT.

The CDR3 nucleotides read TGTGCCAGTAGTAAAGGGTCGGGGGAAAAACTGTTTTTT. This sequence encodes CASSKGSGEKLFF. The genes are TRBV19 and TRBJ1-4; D call uncertain. V lost 4 bases and J lost 8, with 11 bases in between. The CDR3 extends over 13 amino acids. Germline assignment: CDR1 LNHDA and CDR2 SQIVND (reference sequence).

The CDR3 loop is CASSADSHVRNEQFF. CDR3 DNA sequence: TGTGCCAGCAGCGCCGACTCGCACGTCCGCAATGAGCAGTTCTTC. The gene calls are TRBV7-3 and TRBJ2-1; D gene unclear. The CDR3 has 15 amino acids. Trimming stripped 5 bases from V and 6 bases from J, with 17 bases between. Germline V gene lookup returns CDR1 SGHTA and CDR2 FQGTGA.

The genes are TRBV5-4 and TRBJ2-3; D may be TRBD2 (8 bases). Germline V lookup: CDR1 SGHNT, CDR2 YYREEE (reference sequence). V lost 5 bases, J lost 3 bases, and 16 bases lay in between. This CDR3 comprises 15 residues. CDR3 nucleotides: TGTGCCAGCAGATTCGGGAGGGGGCCGACAGATACGCAGTATTTT. Protein: CASRFGRGPTDTQYF.

J is TRBJ1-2 and V is TRBV7-9; possible D gene TRBD1, 5 bases. The V end lost 3 bases, the J end lost 4 bases, and 9 bases lay between the germline ends. In germline, CDR1 is SEHNR, CDR2 FQNEAQ (reference sequence). This CDR3 region has 13 residues. CDR3 protein: CASSFQGAYGYTF. The DNA for the CDR3 is TGTGCCAGCAGCTTTCAGGGCGCCTATGGCTACACCTTC. Full variable domain (outside the CDR3, taken from reference TRBV7-9 and TRBJ1-2): DTGVSQNPRHKITKRGQNVTFRCDPISEHNRLYWYRQTLGQGPEFLTYFQNEAQLEKSRLLSDRFSAERPKGSFSTLEIQRTEQGDSAMYLCASSFQGAYGYTFGSGTRLTVV.

The rearrangement uses TRBV11-2 and TRBJ2-3; 8 bases fit TRBD1. The CDR3 extends over 15 amino acids. V dropped 1 base and J dropped 4; count of bases not matched to a gene: 4. Looked up from germline, CDR1 is SGHAT and CDR2 is FQNNGV. CDR3 in DNA: TGTGCCAGCAGCTTAGCGGGACAGGAATCAGATACGCAGTATTTT. Translated: CASSLAGQESDTQYF.

This clone occurred once. The CDR3 bases are TGTGCCAGTAGTACTGAACAGGGGCCTGAAGAGACCCAGTACTTC. This encodes CASSTEQGPEETQYF. The chain employs TRBV19 and TRBJ2-5, with 7 positions matching TRBD1. J lost 3 bases, V lost 4 bases, and 8 bases had no gene match. This CDR3 has 15 residues. The germline V gene has CDR1 LNHDA and CDR2 SQIVND (reference sequence).

The V gene is TRBV5-1, the J gene TRBJ2-1; 10 bases agree with TRBD2. The CDR3 extends over 18 amino acids. The ends lost 4 bases at V and 2 bases at J; junction bases unmatched: 12. The V gene's germline CDR1 is SGHRS and CDR2 YFSETQ. The CDR3 DNA reads as TGCGCCAGCAGCCCGGGGGTAGCGGGGGGTTCCACCTACAATGAGCAGTTCTTC. This codes for CASSPGVAGGSTYNEQFF.

This rearrangement joins TRBV25-1 to TRBJ2-5; D not certain. CDR1 is MGHDK and CDR2 is SYGVNS in the germline V gene. This CDR3 has 12 amino acids. V was cut by 8 bases and J by 7 bases, with 14 bases left in between. For the CDR3, the DNA is TGTGCCAGCCAAGCTTGGAGTGGGACCCAGTACTTC. It specifies CASQAWSGTQYF.

The V call is TRBV20-1, the J call TRBJ1-5; perhaps TRBD1 as D (6 bases). V was clipped by 3 bases and J by 5 bases, with 17 bases between them. The CDR3 contains 15 residues. CDR1 is DFQATT, CDR2 SNEGSKA, per germline (reference sequence). This CDR3 reads CSASGQTVVDQPQHF. In DNA form, the CDR3 reads TGCAGTGCTAGTGGACAGACGGTTGTGGATCAGCCCCAGCATTTT.

The chain employs TRBV5-1 and TRBJ1-2; no reliable D call. The CDR3 has 14 amino acids. V dropped 0 bases and J dropped 3 bases, with 9 bases sitting between them. Germline assignment: CDR1 SGHRS and CDR2 YFSETQ. The CDR3 sequence is CASSLVRRDYGYTF. The CDR3 DNA reads as TGCGCCAGCAGCTTGGTCAGACGGGACTATGGCTACACCTTC. Combining the CDR3 with reference TRBV5-1 and TRBJ1-2 gives the whole variable domain KAGVTQTPRYLIKTRGQQVTLSCSPISGHRSVSWYQQTPGQGLQFLFEYFSETQRNKGNFPGRFSGRQFSNSRSEMNVSTLELGDSALYLCASSLVRRDYGYTFGSGTRLTVV.

The V gene is TRBV9, the J gene TRBJ2-3, with 11 bases matching TRBD2. V lost 3 bases and J lost 3; bases outside the gene matches: 15. Looked up from germline, CDR1 is SGDLS and CDR2 is YYNGEE. The CDR3 sequence is 19 residues long. The CDR3 loop is CASSAAGGSGGALTDTQYF. The CDR3 DNA follows: TGTGCCAGCAGCGCGGCGGGAGGTAGCGGGGGGGCTTTGACAGATACGCAGTATTTT.

On this clone: An end of the junction differs from the germline gene, which may be a read error. The chain recombines TRBV10-3 with TRBJ2-7, with a weak D call TRBD2 (6 bases). This CDR3 is 12 amino acids long. Per germline, CDR1 ENHRY and CDR2 SYGVKD. CDR3 coding DNA: TGTGCCATCAGTGAGCTGGGACTTCCGCTACACTTC. This sequence encodes CAISELGLPLHF.

In this sample, this clone turned up once. This chain joins TRBV4-1 and TRBJ1-5, with a possible D match to TRBD1 (5 bases). The V and J ends lost 4 bases and 0 bases respectively, with 10 bases between them. This CDR3 spans 15 amino acids. Germline V CDR1 and CDR2: MGHRA, YSYEKL. The chain's CDR3 is CASSPTDNSNQPQHF. The DNA of the CDR3 is TGCGCCAGCAGCCCGACGGACAATAGCAATCAGCCCCAGCATTTT.

J is TRBJ2-1 and V is TRBV6-1, with no clear D. This CDR3 has 17 residues. Germline CDR1 reads MNHNS; CDR2 reads SASEGT. V lost 0 bases, J lost 4 bases, and 16 bases lay in between. Here the CDR3 reads CASSEAMTRILYNEQFF. Here the CDR3 DNA reads TGTGCCAGCAGTGAAGCGATGACACGGATTTTGTACAATGAGCAGTTCTTC.

The chain carries TRBV5-4 and TRBJ1-2; 9 bases fit TRBD1. CDR1 and CDR2 (germline): SGHNT, YYREEE (reference sequence). The CDR3 is 13 residues long. V gave up 5 bases and J gave up 7 bases; unmatched junction bases: 6. CDR3 region: CASRGDREGGYTF. The CDR3 region has the DNA TGTGCCAGCAGAGGGGACAGGGAAGGTGGCTACACCTTC.